This T cell receptor beta chain was profiled in a study of blood T cell repertoires in COVID-19. Study details: The United States, Italy and Spain were the sources of the acute and convalescent COVID-19 samples.

Generated by immunoSEQ multiplex PCR, the TCRdb table keeps only in-frame clones and is missing some. The sample shows roughly 34,000 clones, over 70% of them seen only once. Concerning this clone: This same CDR3 is encoded by further DNA sequences in the sample.

From germline, CDR1 is MNHNS and CDR2 SASEGT. This CDR3 has 14 residues. V shed 2 bases, J shed 3 bases, and the junction held 1 base outside the gene matches. The sequence was obtained from a man older than 75 with acute or convalescent COVID-19. The chain links TRBV6-1 to TRBJ2-7; 10 bases map to TRBD1. The sample taken for sequencing was peripheral blood. In DNA form, the CDR3 reads TGTGCCAGCAGTGAACGGGACAGGGGCTACGAGCAGTACTTC. Translation: CASSERDRGYEQYF.